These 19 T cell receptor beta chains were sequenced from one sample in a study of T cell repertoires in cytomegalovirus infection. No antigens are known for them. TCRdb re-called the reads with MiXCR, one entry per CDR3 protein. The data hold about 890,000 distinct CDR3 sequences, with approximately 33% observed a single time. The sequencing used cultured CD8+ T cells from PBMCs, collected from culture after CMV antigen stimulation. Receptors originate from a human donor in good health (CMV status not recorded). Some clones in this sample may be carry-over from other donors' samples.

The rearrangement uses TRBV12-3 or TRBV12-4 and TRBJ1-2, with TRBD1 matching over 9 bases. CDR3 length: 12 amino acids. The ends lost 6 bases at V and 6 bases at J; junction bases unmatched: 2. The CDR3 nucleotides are TGTGCCAGCAGAAGACAGGGGGATGGCTACACCTTC. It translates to CASRRQGDGYTF.

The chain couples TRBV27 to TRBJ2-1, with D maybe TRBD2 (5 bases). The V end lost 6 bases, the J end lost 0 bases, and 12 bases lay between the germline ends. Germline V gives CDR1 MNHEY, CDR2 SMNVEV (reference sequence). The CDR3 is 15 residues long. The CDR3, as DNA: TGTGCCAGCAGCAGAGGGATGGGCTCCTACAATGAGCAGTTCTTC. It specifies CASSRGMGSYNEQFF.

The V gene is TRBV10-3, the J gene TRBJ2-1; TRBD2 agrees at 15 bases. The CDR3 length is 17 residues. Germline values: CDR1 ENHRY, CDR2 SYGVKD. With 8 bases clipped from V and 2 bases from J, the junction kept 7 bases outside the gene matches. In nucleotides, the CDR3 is TGTGCCATCGGGGGACTAGCGGGGGGCGCTACCTACAATGAGCAGTTCTTC. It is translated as CAIGGLAGGATYNEQFF.

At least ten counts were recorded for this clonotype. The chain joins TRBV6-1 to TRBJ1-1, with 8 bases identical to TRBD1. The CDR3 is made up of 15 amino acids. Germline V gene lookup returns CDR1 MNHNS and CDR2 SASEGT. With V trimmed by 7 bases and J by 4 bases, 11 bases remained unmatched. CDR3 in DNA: TGTGCCAGCACCACCGCGCGACAGGGGCGCACTGAAGCTTTCTTT. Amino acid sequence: CASTTARQGRTEAFF.

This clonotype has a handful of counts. The CDR3 DNA follows: TGTGCCAGTAGCTGGGGACAGGGGACTGGCTACACCTTC. Translated: CASSWGQGTGYTF. J is TRBJ1-2 and V is TRBV19; 10 nucleotides line up with TRBD1. The V gene's germline CDR1 is LNHDA and CDR2 SQIVND (reference sequence). Losses at the gene ends were 6 bases for V and 7 bases for J; bases not matched to a gene: 5. The CDR3 consists of 13 residues. Supplemented by reference TRBV19 and TRBJ1-2, the full variable domain reads DGGITQSPKYLFRKEGQNVTLSCEQNLNHDAMYWYRQDPGQGLRLIYYSQIVNDFQKGDIAEGYSVSREKKESFPLTVTSAQKNPTAFYLCASSWGQGTGYTFGSGTRLTVV.

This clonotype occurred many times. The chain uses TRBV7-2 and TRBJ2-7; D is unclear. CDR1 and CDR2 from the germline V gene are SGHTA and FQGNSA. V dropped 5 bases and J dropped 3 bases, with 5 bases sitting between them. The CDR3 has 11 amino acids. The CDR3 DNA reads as TGTGCCAGCAGCCATGACTACGAGCAGTACTTC. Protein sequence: CASSHDYEQYF.

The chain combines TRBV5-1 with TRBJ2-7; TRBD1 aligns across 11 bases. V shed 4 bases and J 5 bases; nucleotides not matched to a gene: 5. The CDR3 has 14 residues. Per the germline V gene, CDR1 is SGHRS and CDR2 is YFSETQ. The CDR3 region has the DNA TGCGCCAGCAGCACCCGGGACAGGGGGAACGAGCAGTACTTC. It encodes CASSTRDRGNEQYF.

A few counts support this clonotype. The CDR3 sequence: CASSYSPWETQYF. In DNA, the CDR3 is TGTGCCAGCAGTTACTCCCCTTGGGAGACCCAGTACTTC. The genes are TRBV6-5 and TRBJ2-5; no firm D call. CDR1 and CDR2 from the germline V gene are MNHEY and SVGAGI. There are 13 residues in the CDR3. With 0 bases removed from V and 5 bases from J, the gap between germline ends came to 7 bases.

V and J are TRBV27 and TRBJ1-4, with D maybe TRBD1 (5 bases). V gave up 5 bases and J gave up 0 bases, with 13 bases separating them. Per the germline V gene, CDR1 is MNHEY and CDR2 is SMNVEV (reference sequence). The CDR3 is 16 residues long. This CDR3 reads CASSMDTPATNEKLFF. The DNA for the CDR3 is TGTGCCAGCAGTATGGACACCCCTGCAACTAATGAAAAACTGTTTTTT.

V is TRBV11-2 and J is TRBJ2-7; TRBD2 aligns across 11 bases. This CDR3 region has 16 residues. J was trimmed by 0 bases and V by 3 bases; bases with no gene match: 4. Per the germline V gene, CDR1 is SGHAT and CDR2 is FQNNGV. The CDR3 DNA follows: TGTGCCAGCAGCTTCGGACTAGCGGGTAACTCCTACGAGCAGTACTTC. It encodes CASSFGLAGNSYEQYF.

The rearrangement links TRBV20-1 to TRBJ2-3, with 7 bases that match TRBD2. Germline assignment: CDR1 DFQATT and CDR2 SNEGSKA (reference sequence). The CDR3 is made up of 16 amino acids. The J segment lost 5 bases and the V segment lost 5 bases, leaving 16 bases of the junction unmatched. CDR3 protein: CSAASGPRSHGDTQYF. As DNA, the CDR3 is TGCAGTGCTGCTAGCGGCCCGCGTTCCCACGGAGATACGCAGTATTTT.

CDR3 sequence: CASSEARYF. CDR3 coding DNA: TGTGCCAGCAGTGAAGCACGGTACTTC. The V gene is TRBV6-1, the J gene TRBJ2-7; D is uncertain. This CDR3 region has 9 residues. Trimming stripped 0 bases from V and 12 bases from J, with 3 bases between. The V gene's germline CDR1 is MNHNS and CDR2 SASEGT.

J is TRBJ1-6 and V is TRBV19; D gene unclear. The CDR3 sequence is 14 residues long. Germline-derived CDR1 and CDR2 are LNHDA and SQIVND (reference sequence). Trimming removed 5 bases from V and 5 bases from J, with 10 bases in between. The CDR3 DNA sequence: TGTGCCAGTAGTCTCGAGGAGGATAATTCACCCCTCCACTTT. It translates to CASSLEEDNSPLHF.

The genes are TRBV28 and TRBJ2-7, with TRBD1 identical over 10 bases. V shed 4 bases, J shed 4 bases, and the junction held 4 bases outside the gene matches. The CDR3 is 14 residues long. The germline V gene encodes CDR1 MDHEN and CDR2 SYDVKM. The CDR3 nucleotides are TGTGCCAGCAGTTATGACAGGGGGCTATACGAGCAGTACGTC. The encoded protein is CASSYDRGLYEQYV.

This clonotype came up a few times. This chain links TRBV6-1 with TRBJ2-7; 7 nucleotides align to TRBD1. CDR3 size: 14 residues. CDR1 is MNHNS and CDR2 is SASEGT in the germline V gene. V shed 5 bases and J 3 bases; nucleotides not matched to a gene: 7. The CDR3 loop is CASSSPAGGYEQYF. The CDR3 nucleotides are TGTGCCAGCAGTTCCCCCGCAGGGGGCTACGAGCAGTACTTC.

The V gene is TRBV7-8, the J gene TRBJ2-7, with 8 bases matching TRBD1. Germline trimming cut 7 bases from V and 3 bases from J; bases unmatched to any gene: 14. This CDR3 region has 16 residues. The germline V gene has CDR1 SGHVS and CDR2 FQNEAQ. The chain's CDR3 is CASTSGTGRTSYEQYV. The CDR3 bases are TGTGCCAGCACCTCCGGGACAGGCCGAACCAGCTACGAGCAGTACGTC.

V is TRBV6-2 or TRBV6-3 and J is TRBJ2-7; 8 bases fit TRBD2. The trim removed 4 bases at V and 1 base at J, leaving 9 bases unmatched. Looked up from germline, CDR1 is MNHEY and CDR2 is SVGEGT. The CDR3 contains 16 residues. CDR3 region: CASSFLSGGGSYEQYF. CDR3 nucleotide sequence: TGTGCCAGCAGTTTCCTAAGCGGGGGTGGTTCCTACGAGCAGTACTTC.

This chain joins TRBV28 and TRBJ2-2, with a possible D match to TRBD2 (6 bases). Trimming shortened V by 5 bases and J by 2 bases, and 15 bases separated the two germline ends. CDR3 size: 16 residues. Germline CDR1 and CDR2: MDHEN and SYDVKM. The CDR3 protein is CASSGAGYGNTGELFF. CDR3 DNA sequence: TGTGCCAGCAGTGGGGCGGGGTATGGAAACACCGGGGAGCTGTTTTTT.

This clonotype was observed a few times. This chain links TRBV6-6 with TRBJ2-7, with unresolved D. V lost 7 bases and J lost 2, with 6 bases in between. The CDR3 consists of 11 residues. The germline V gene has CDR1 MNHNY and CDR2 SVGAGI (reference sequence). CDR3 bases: TGTGCCAGCACTGGGGCCTACGAGCAGTACTTC. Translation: CASTGAYEQYF.